This T cell receptor beta chain was identified during a study of metastatic and nonmetastatic thyroid tumors. Overall study context: For malignant and benign thyroid patients, tumor or nodule tissue and blood were the sources whose repertoires were compared. Whole-study results and caveats: Malignant tumors reportedly showed significantly higher TCR beta diversity than benign nodules in both blood and tumor.

Original processing methods: To classify distant metastasis in papillary thyroid cancer, a model was built from CDR3 differences across clinicopathological groups. TCRdb re-called the PCR reads through MiXCR. The V and J calls follow TCRdb's processing rather than the paper's. The table records 15,000 to 20,000 clones, 25% of them present only once. This CDR3 is built from 15 residues. Germline V lookup: CDR1 MNHEY, CDR2 SMNVEV (reference sequence). V lost 6 bases and J 4 bases, leaving 16 bases between the germline ends. Every patient was untreated before thyroid surgery. A word on this clone: Its antigen is unknown.

The gene calls are TRBV27 and TRBJ2-1, with D unclear. Sequenced material: adjacent normal tissue. The source is a female donor with papillary thyroid cancer or a benign thyroid nodule (not recorded which). Some clones in this sample may be carry-over from other donors' samples. This chain's CDR3 is CASSLFIGWYNEQFF. In nucleotides, the CDR3 is TGTGCCAGCAGCCTTTTTATAGGGTGGTACAATGAGCAGTTCTTC.